Shown below are 23 T cell receptor beta chains from a single sample sequenced in a study of sequential checkpoint blockade in melanoma. The assay was immunoSEQ multiplex PCR, and TCRdb's table has in-frame clones only and misses some. Of 4,200 or so clones in the sample, roughly a quarter were seen once. The treatment was: randomized to nivolumab then ipilimumab (arm A) or the reverse (arm B). Sequencing was performed on tumor tissue (inferred from file names), taken from a patient given nivolumab and ipilimumab in sequence. These TCRs come from a human donor with melanoma.

This chain links TRBV15 with TRBJ1-2, with 7 bases lining up with TRBD1. This CDR3 has 14 amino acids. V shed 1 base and J 4 bases; nucleotides not matched to a gene: 3. CDR1 LNHNV and CDR2 YYDKDF come from the germline V gene (reference sequence). The CDR3 here is CATSRGQGGYGYTF. As DNA, the CDR3 is TGTGCCACCAGCAGAGGACAGGGAGGCTATGGCTACACCTTC.

This clone was detected ten times or more. This rearrangement joins TRBV23-1 to TRBJ2-5; tentatively, D is TRBD2 (6 bases). TRBV23-1 is placed among ORFs of uncertain function. The CDR3 extends over 15 amino acids. The germline V and J ends were trimmed by 6 bases and 5 bases, with 19 bases remaining between them. CDR3 residues: CASSSYPGGRETQYF. CDR3 sequence (DNA): TGCGCCAGCAGCTCCTATCCCGGAGGGAGGGAGACCCAGTACTTC.

The rearrangement uses TRBV6-8 and TRBJ2-1; the match to TRBD2 covers 11 bases. The length of the CDR3 is 17 residues. CDR1 and CDR2 from the germline V gene are MNHGY and SAAAGT. The V and J ends lost 5 bases and 4 bases, in that order; junction bases with no gene match: 10. CDR3 coding DNA: TGTGCCAGCAGTAACCAACCCGGGACTAGCGGATACAATGAGCAGTTCTTC. It is translated as CASSNQPGTSGYNEQFF.

In its sample, this clone was seen a few times. This chain uses TRBV4-1 with TRBJ2-7, with unresolved D. The V end was cut by 0 bases, the J end by 3 bases, with 9 bases between. CDR3 length: 14 amino acids. In germline, CDR1 is MGHRA, CDR2 YSYEKL. CDR3 protein: CASSQESGDYEQYF. In DNA form, the CDR3 reads TGCGCCAGCAGCCAAGAATCTGGGGACTACGAGCAGTACTTC.

This clone appeared a few times. V is TRBV11-3 and J is TRBJ1-3; D unresolved. CDR3 length equals 15 residues. The germline V and J ends were trimmed by 3 bases and 0 bases, with 9 bases remaining between them. Germline assignment: CDR1 SGHNT and CDR2 YENEEA. CDR3 sequence reads: CASSLDRSSGNTIYF. CDR3 sequence (DNA): TGTGCCAGCAGCTTGGACCGCAGCTCTGGAAACACCATATATTTT.

This clone was counted only a few times. The chain couples TRBV11-3 to TRBJ2-7; TRBD2 matches 12 bases. Germline lookup yields CDR1 SGHNT and CDR2 YENEEA. Germline trimming cut 5 bases from V and 6 bases from J; bases unmatched to any gene: 8. The CDR3 is 15 residues long. The CDR3 sequence is CASSPQPGLAGEQYF. The CDR3 DNA is TGTGCCAGCAGCCCGCAACCGGGACTAGCGGGCGAGCAGTACTTC.

The rearrangement links TRBV19 to TRBJ2-3; perhaps TRBD2 as D (6 bases). Trimming pared 3 bases from V and 4 bases from J, leaving 14 bases between. CDR3 size: 15 residues. Germline loops: CDR1 LNHDA, CDR2 SQIVND (reference sequence). CDR3 coding DNA: TGTGCCAGTAGTATGGGGCGGGATGGACCAGATACGCAGTATTTT. This translates into CASSMGRDGPDTQYF.

This clone was counted only a few times. J is TRBJ2-2 and V is TRBV6-8; the D gene is possibly TRBD1 (5 bases). CDR1 is MNHGY and CDR2 is SAAAGT in the germline V gene. Trimming shortened V by 6 bases and J by 7 bases, and 12 bases separated the two germline ends. There are 13 residues in the CDR3. DNA of the CDR3: TGTGCCAGCAGCGCCAATCAGGGCGGGGAGCTGTTTTTT. It specifies CASSANQGGELFF.

This chain connects TRBV5-1 to TRBJ2-7, with 9 positions matching TRBD1. Germline loops: CDR1 SGHRS, CDR2 YFSETQ. This CDR3 spans 15 amino acids. The V and J ends lost 3 bases and 4 bases, in that order; junction bases with no gene match: 8. DNA for the CDR3: TGCGCCAGCAGCTATACCGGGACAGGGCGGTACGAGCAGTACTTC. Translating it yields CASSYTGTGRYEQYF.

This clone turned up a few times. The gene calls are TRBV12-5 and TRBJ2-7; 7 bases fit TRBD2. There are 14 residues in the CDR3. CDR1 and CDR2 from the germline V gene are LGHNT and FRNRAP. The CDR3 DNA reads TGTGCCAGCAAGCCGAGCGGGGCGCCCAACGAGCAGTACTTC. This gives the protein CASKPSGAPNEQYF.

The V gene is TRBV29-1, the J gene TRBJ2-7; 7 bases are a match to TRBD1. Germline CDR1 SQVTM, CDR2 ANQGSEA. The CDR3 spans 12 residues. V lost 7 bases, J lost 1 base, and 4 bases stayed unmatched. As DNA, the CDR3 is TGCAGCGCAAAGGGACAGTCCTACGAGCAGTACTTC. Translating gives CSAKGQSYEQYF.

There are a few counts of this clone. The rearrangement uses TRBV6-8 and TRBJ1-4, with TRBD1 matching over 9 bases. V dropped 6 bases and J dropped 3; count of bases not matched to a gene: 8. CDR3 length: 16 amino acids. Germline CDR1 reads MNHGY; CDR2 reads SAAAGT. The CDR3 DNA is TGTGCCAGCAGGCTCGGACAGGGGTTGGCTAATGAAAAACTGTTTTTT. Its protein product is CASRLGQGLANEKLFF.

This clone was observed many times. The chain couples TRBV11-3 to TRBJ2-1; 8 nucleotides agree with TRBD2. The CDR3 runs to 15 residues. V shed 5 bases and J 6 bases; nucleotides not matched to a gene: 9. Germline CDR1 SGHNT, CDR2 YENEEA. The CDR3 region is CASSQTGTSVNEQFF. The CDR3 DNA is TGTGCCAGCAGCCAAACCGGGACTAGTGTCAATGAGCAGTTCTTC.

The V and J genes are TRBV6-8 and TRBJ2-1; the match to TRBD1 covers 9 bases. This CDR3 is 16 amino acids long. The V and J ends lost 6 bases and 0 bases, in that order; junction bases with no gene match: 6. Looked up from germline, CDR1 is MNHGY and CDR2 is SAAAGT. CDR3 DNA: TGTGCCAGCAGGACGGACAGGGGAGGCTCCTACAATGAGCAGTTCTTC. Translated, it gives CASRTDRGGSYNEQFF.

The rearrangement uses TRBV6-8 and TRBJ2-5, with D possibly TRBD2 on 5 matching bases. The germline CDR1 and CDR2 sequences are MNHGY and SAAAGT. The length of the CDR3 is 13 residues. V lost 2 bases and J lost 3, with 7 bases in between. This CDR3 reads CASSYDGKETQYF. CDR3 nucleotides: TGTGCCAGCAGTTACGACGGGAAAGAGACCCAGTACTTC.

The chain uses TRBV19 and TRBJ1-5; 8 bases align to TRBD1. The ends lost 7 bases at V and 6 bases at J; junction bases unmatched: 8. This CDR3 region has 14 residues. Germline V gene data show CDR1 as LNHDA and CDR2 as SQIVND (reference sequence). The CDR3 protein is CASNFDRGPQPQHF. The DNA of the CDR3 is TGTGCCAGTAATTTTGACAGGGGCCCTCAGCCCCAGCATTTT.

The chain links TRBV28 to TRBJ2-7; 11 positions agree with TRBD2. After removal of 5 bases from V and 6 bases from J, the junction contained 6 bases not matched to a gene. The length of the CDR3 is 14 residues. The germline gives CDR1 MDHEN, CDR2 SYDVKM. The CDR3 here is CASSISGGAGEQYF. The CDR3, as DNA: TGTGCCAGCAGTATTAGCGGGGGGGCGGGCGAGCAGTACTTC.

This clone is labeled as medium-sized (0.01 to 0.1%). The chain carries TRBV11-3 and TRBJ1-1; the D is unclear. The CDR3 is 14 amino acids. Germline V lookup: CDR1 SGHNT, CDR2 YENEEA. Trimming shortened V by 5 bases and J by 3 bases, and 13 bases separated the two germline ends. The CDR3 DNA reads as TGTGCCAGCAGCCACTTTGGATCGGACACTGAAGCTTTCTTT. Protein product: CASSHFGSDTEAFF.

This chain links TRBV6-8 with TRBJ2-1; possibly TRBD1 or TRBD2 for D (5 bases each). Germline V CDR1 and CDR2: MNHGY, SAAAGT. The CDR3 runs 14 residues. V was pared by 3 bases and J by 6 bases, with 12 bases between. This chain's CDR3 is CASSYVGDPNEQFF. The DNA for the CDR3 is TGTGCCAGCAGTTATGTCGGGGACCCCAATGAGCAGTTCTTC.

This chain connects TRBV29-1 to TRBJ2-5; TRBD1 might be the D (6 bases). CDR1 SQVTM and CDR2 ANQGSEA come from the germline V gene. V lost 7 bases, J lost 2 bases, and 11 bases lay in between. The CDR3 loop spans 12 amino acids. This CDR3 reads CSGSDSQETQYF. CDR3 DNA sequence: TGCAGCGGATCGGACAGTCAAGAGACCCAGTACTTC.

V is TRBV6-8 and J is TRBJ2-2; TRBD1 matches 8 bases. The CDR3 covers 14 residues. Unmatched junction bases numbered 7, after V lost 7 bases and J lost 6 bases. From germline, CDR1 is MNHGY and CDR2 SAAAGT. CDR3 amino acids: CASTTDREAGELFF. Here the CDR3 DNA reads TGTGCCAGCACCACGGACAGGGAGGCCGGGGAGCTGTTTTTT.

V is TRBV19 and J is TRBJ2-7; maybe TRBD2 (6 bases). V shed 5 bases and J shed 0 bases, with 8 bases lying between them. CDR3 length equals 13 residues. Germline values: CDR1 LNHDA, CDR2 SQIVND (reference sequence). CDR3 nucleotide sequence: TGTGCCAGTAGTGGGGGGAGCTCCTACGAGCAGTACTTC. It is translated as CASSGGSSYEQYF.

This clone is categorized as medium-sized. The rearrangement links TRBV11-3 to TRBJ2-2; D uncertain. The CDR3 length is 14 residues. Per germline, CDR1 SGHNT and CDR2 YENEEA. V lost 1 base and J lost 3, with 6 bases in between. The CDR3 region is CASSLGGYTGELFF. CDR3 DNA: TGTGCCAGCAGCTTAGGTGGATACACCGGGGAGCTGTTTTTT.